Below, 2 T cell receptor beta chains from the same sample are listed, as sequenced in a study of T cell responses to AZD1222 COVID-19 vaccine. Data came from immunoSEQ multiplex PCR; TCRdb stores just in-frame clones and leaves some out. The sample has about 130,000 clones, roughly 90% seen once. Sequencing used peripheral blood, obtained on day 0 of AZD1222 vaccination. The source is an adult in good health.

The chain couples TRBV14 to TRBJ1-2; the match to TRBD1 covers 10 bases. The length of the CDR3 is 13 residues. Germline assignment: CDR1 SGHDN and CDR2 FVKESK. The junction had 4 bases not matched to a gene; V was cut back by 6 bases and J by 6 bases. The CDR3 DNA reads TGTGCCAGCAGTTTCGGACAGGGGGATGGCTACACCTTC. Its translation: CASSFGQGDGYTF. Complete variable domain (other parts from reference TRBV14 and TRBJ1-2): EAGVTQFPSHSVIEKGQTVTLRCDPISGHDNLYWYRRVMGKEIKFLLHFVKESKQDESGMPNNRFLAERTGGTYSTLKVQPAELEDSGVYFCASSFGQGDGYTFGSGTRLTVV.

The V and J genes are TRBV7-8 and TRBJ1-5; no clear D gene. With 8 bases removed from V and 2 bases from J, the gap between germline ends came to 13 bases. The CDR3 spans 14 residues. CDR1 SGHVS and CDR2 FQNEAQ come from the germline V gene. CDR3: CASLSGFGNQPQHF. DNA for the CDR3: TGTGCCAGCCTCTCCGGTTTTGGCAATCAGCCCCAGCATTTT.